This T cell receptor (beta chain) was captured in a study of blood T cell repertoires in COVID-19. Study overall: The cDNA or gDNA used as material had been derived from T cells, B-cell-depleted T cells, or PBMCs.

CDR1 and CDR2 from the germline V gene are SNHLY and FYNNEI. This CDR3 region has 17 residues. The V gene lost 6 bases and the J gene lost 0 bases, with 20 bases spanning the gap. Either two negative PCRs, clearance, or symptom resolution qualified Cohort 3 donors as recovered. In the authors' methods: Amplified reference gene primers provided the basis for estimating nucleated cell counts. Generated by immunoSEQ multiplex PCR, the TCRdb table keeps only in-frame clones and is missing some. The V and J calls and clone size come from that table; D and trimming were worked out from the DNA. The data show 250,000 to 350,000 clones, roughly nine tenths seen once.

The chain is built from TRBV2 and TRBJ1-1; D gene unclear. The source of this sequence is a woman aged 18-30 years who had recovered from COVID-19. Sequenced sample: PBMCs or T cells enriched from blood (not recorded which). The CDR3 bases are TGTGCCAGCAGAGGCCCGCAGCGGATCTTTTTGAACACTGAAGCTTTCTTT. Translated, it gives CASRGPQRIFLNTEAFF.